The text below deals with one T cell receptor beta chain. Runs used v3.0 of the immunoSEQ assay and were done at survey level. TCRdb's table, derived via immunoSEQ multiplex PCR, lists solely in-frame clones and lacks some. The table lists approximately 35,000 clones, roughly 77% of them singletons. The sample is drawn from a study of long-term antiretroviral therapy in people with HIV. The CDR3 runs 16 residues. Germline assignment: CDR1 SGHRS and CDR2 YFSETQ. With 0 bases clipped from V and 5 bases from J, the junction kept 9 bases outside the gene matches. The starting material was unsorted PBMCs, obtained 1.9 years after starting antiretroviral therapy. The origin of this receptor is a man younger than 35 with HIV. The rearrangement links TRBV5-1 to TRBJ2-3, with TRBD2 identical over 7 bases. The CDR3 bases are TGCGCCAGCAGCTTGGGCCTCGGCGGGGGTTTAGATACGCAGTATTTT. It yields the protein CASSLGLGGGLDTQYF. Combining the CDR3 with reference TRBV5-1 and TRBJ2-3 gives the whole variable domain KAGVTQTPRYLIKTRGQQVTLSCSPISGHRSVSWYQQTPGQGLQFLFEYFSETQRNKGNFPGRFSGRQFSNSRSEMNVSTLELGDSALYLCASSLGLGGGLDTQYFGPGTRLTVL.